Following are 10 T cell receptor beta chains from one sample sequenced in a study of immune characterization of retroperitoneal liposarcoma. TCRdb processed the PCR reads anew with MiXCR; each CDR3 protein has one entry. The table has some 4,700 distinct CDR3 sequences, roughly 35% seen once. The material sequenced was tumor tissue. These receptor sequences come from a male donor with retroperitoneal liposarcoma.

This clonotype came up a few times. The chain employs TRBV5-6 and TRBJ2-1; 12 nucleotides match TRBD1. The assigned J gene may be wrong: the sequence end matches TRBJ2-7 better. CDR3 length: 19 amino acids. Germline loops: CDR1 SGHDT, CDR2 YYEEEE. DNA of the CDR3: TGTGCCAGCAGGCGAGGAGGGGACAGGGGGCGTCTAGCGGGAGTACAACAGTACTTC. Translation: CASRRGGDRGRLAGVQQYF.

This clonotype occurred a few times. The gene calls are TRBV6-1 and TRBJ2-4; no clear D gene. Per the germline V gene, CDR1 is MNHNS and CDR2 is SASEGT. Trimming removed 6 bases at V and 0 bases at J, with 15 bases between. The CDR3 spans 16 residues. CDR3 protein: CASRGFDILAKNIQYF. Here the CDR3 DNA reads TGTGCCAGCAGGGGGTTTGACATTTTAGCCAAAAACATTCAGTACTTC.

The sample holds a few counts of this clonotype. This rearrangement joins TRBV27 to TRBJ2-1, with D unclear. The CDR3 is 15 amino acids. Trimming removed 2 bases from V and 0 bases from J, with 8 bases in between. CDR1 is MNHEY and CDR2 is SMNVEV in the germline V gene (reference sequence). CDR3 sequence (DNA): TGTGCCAGCAGTTTAACTGGTCCCTCCTACAATGAGCAGTTCTTC. It is translated as CASSLTGPSYNEQFF.

Comments on this clonotype: A single base separates this from a much larger clone, so it may be a read error. V and J are TRBV6-8 and TRBJ2-5, with 9 bases fitting TRBD1. The J call is doubtful: the DNA matches TRBJ2-1 better. The CDR3 is made up of 14 amino acids. The germline gives CDR1 MNHGY, CDR2 SAAAGT. CDR3 DNA: TGTGCCAGCAGTTCCGGACAGGGGCAAGAGACCCAGTTCTTC. It encodes CASSSGQGQETQFF.

This clonotype was detected ten times or more. This chain links TRBV5-1 with TRBJ2-1, with TRBD2 identical over 13 bases. The J call may be mistaken, given a closer DNA end match to TRBJ2-7. Germline V lookup: CDR1 SGHRS, CDR2 YFSETQ. CDR3 length: 16 residues. The CDR3 is CASSLAGTSGAYEQYF. Here the CDR3 DNA reads TGCGCCAGCAGCTTGGCCGGGACTAGCGGGGCCTACGAGCAGTACTTC.

The chain uses TRBV6-6 and TRBJ2-5; D may be TRBD1 (6 bases). The DNA end is a closer match to TRBJ2-1, so the J assignment may be wrong. From germline, CDR1 is MNHNY and CDR2 SVGAGI (reference sequence). The CDR3 runs 16 residues. Written as DNA, the CDR3 is TGTGCCAGCAGTTACGTGCAGGGGAGAGCCTACAATGAGCAGTTCTTC. It specifies CASSYVQGRAYNEQFF.

This rearrangement joins TRBV5-1 to TRBJ1-4, with D tentatively TRBD1 (6 bases). Germline loops: CDR1 SGHRS, CDR2 YFSETQ. There are 14 residues in the CDR3. V was cut by 5 bases and J by 8 bases, with 16 bases left in between. CDR3 DNA: TGCGCCAGCAGTTCAGTAGGGGGAGGAGAAAAACTGTTTTTT. Protein sequence: CASSSVGGGEKLFF.

By share, this clonotype ranks as medium-sized (0.01 to 0.1%). The rearrangement joins TRBV6-1 to TRBJ2-7, with 9 bases matching TRBD1. Looked up from germline, CDR1 is MNHNS and CDR2 is SASEGT. V lost 5 bases to trimming and J lost 3 bases; unmatched junction nucleotides: 8. This CDR3 is 15 amino acids long. CDR3 sequence: CASSKRRDRVYEQYF. The CDR3 bases are TGTGCCAGCAGTAAACGCCGGGACAGGGTCTACGAGCAGTACTTC.

The chain combines TRBV6-1 with TRBJ1-1, with a weak D call TRBD1 (6 bases). The CDR3 totals 13 residues. Germline lookup yields CDR1 MNHNS and CDR2 SASEGT. V lost 5 bases and J lost 1, with 8 bases in between. The CDR3 bases are TGTGCCAGCAGTAGACAGGAGAACACTGAAGCTTTCTTT. This codes for CASSRQENTEAFF.

The V and J genes are TRBV7-6 and TRBJ2-1; 8 nucleotides match TRBD2. Germline CDR1 is SGHVS and CDR2 is FNYEAQ. Trimming removed 5 bases from V and 3 bases from J; junction bases left unmatched: 3. CDR3 length equals 14 residues. The CDR3 DNA sequence: TGTGCCAGCAGCATTAGCGGGATCTACAATGAGCAGTTCTTC. It is translated as CASSISGIYNEQFF.